This T cell receptor (beta chain) originates from a study of identical twins (dated by TCRdb to 2016 to 2017). With respect to the entire study: The study deep-sequenced TCR alpha and beta repertoires from monozygotic twins, unrelated adults of various ages and cord blood to test whether fetal clonotypes persist. To rule out contamination, the twin experiments were replicated at different times with different library preparation protocols.

Here is what the overall study found, with its caveats: In beta out-of-frame sequences, excess twin sharing was weaker, because having fewer shared sequences lowered the signal-to-noise ratio. Zero-insertion analyses could be partly confounded by invariant T cells such as MAIT and iNKT, although diverse VJ usage argued against such confounding for most clonotypes. Abundant cord blood beta clonotypes had fewer insertions, young adult naive repertoires showed a similar but weaker trend, and memory repertoires showed no such trend. Out-of-frame TCR alpha sharing in monozygotic twins was systematically underestimated by recombination models, whereas sharing between unrelated individuals was in agreement with the recombination models. Compared with coincidental sharing between unrelated individuals, out-of-frame TCR alpha sequences shared between twins showed an excess of sequences with low generation probability. Because the same donors could not be followed over many years, the conclusions depended on cross-sectional statistical analysis.

Every donor was a healthy Caucasian. The study also sequenced three unrelated non-twin adults: a male aged 18 to 29, a male aged 50 to 59 and a female aged 50 to 59. Miltenyi CD45RO+ enrichment and human naive T-cell isolation kits were used to isolate memory (CD45RO+) and naive T cells from PBMC. This clonotype came up a few times. Its antigen has not been determined. There are no base qualities to consult, and no much larger clone falls within one base. Here V drops 3 bases and J drops 2 bases, and the junction holds 5 bases not matched to any gene. The CDR1 and CDR2 encoded by the germline V gene are SGHVS and FQNEAQ. The CDR3, cysteine through phenylalanine, is 16 amino acids long. CDR3 DNA is the only sequence kept; it has 48 bases, read in frame from the first base. The library was produced with 5' RACE. Sequenced on an Illumina HiSeq 2000. Template switching added a universal primer binding site, and the final cDNA carried a unique molecular identifier that allowed TCR cDNA molecules to be counted accurately. Specific primers in the conserved constant-segment region were used to synthesize first-strand cDNA for TCR alpha and beta chains. Each cDNA library was double barcoded, with a SMART-Mk sample barcode plus Illumina barcodes, to control for contamination. TruSeq adapter sequences along with Illumina sample barcodes were introduced in two successive PCR steps. The Illumina HiSeq platform was used with custom primers to sequence TCR alpha and beta cDNA libraries. The paper's processing steps were these. MiGEC processed the raw reads to extract unique molecular identifiers, while MiXCR was used to determine the CDR3 positions. Recombination models were inferred per individual with the repgenHMM and IGoR tools using an EM algorithm. The analysis of shared clonotypes was done with the tcR package in R, with sharing normalized by the product of cloneset sizes. To study raw recombination without the effects of thymic and clonal selection, out-of-frame nonproductive sequences were analyzed. The public reads were run again by TCRdb, first through fastp at Q25 and then through MiXCR, and only productive beta chains were kept. Each entry is one CDR3 protein sequence, shown with its most common DNA and genes. The V and J calls were determined by TCRdb, not by the authors. This sample comprises approximately 690,000 distinct CDR3 sequences, approximately 6% of them detected only once. Approximately 2% of the sample rests with the top ten.

This receptor was taken from a man between 18 and 29 years old in good health. The specimen was naive T cells sorted from blood. The meaning of the sample's cell subset or site label: cells isolated with a human naive T-cell isolation kit. The V and J segments used are TRBV7-8 and TRBJ2-1, with 9 junctional bases fitting TRBD2. CDR3 sequence: CASSLLGGRAYNEQFF. The base sequence is TGTGCCAGCAGCTTGTTGGGCGGGAGGGCCTACAATGAGCAGTTCTTC.